Listed here is a single T cell receptor beta chain. Each participant's cohort was designated according to participant-reported clinical history. Someone with COVID-19 had been met by exposed participants within 2 weeks before study entry. These data are taken from a study of blood T cell repertoires in COVID-19. About the research overall: T cells, B-cell-depleted T cells, or PBMCs provided the cDNA or gDNA that served as material.

Germline V gene lookup returns CDR1 SGHTA and CDR2 FQGTGA. The V and J ends lost 5 bases and 4 bases respectively, with 11 bases between them. This CDR3 is 13 amino acids long. Methods used by the authors: Amplification with reference gene primers provided the estimates of nucleated cell counts. The protocol was immunoSEQ multiplex PCR, while the TCRdb copy is restricted to in-frame clones and leaves out a portion. V, J and clone size are taken as reported in that table, and D and trimming were inferred from the DNA itself. The table shows some 400,000 clones, with roughly 92% occurring only once. The specimen was PBMCs or T cells enriched from blood (not recorded which). The J gene is TRBJ2-5, the V gene TRBV7-3; possibly TRBD1 for D (5 bases). The TCR was taken from a woman in her 40s who had been exposed to COVID-19. The CDR3 spells CASSVSRGETQYF. The CDR3 DNA reads as TGTGCCAGCAGCGTCAGTAGGGGAGAGACCCAGTACTTC. Variable domain in full (rest from reference TRBV7-3 and TRBJ2-5): GAGVSQTPSNKVTEKGKYVELRCDPISGHTALYWYRQSLGQGPEFLIYFQGTGAADDSGLPNDRFFAVRPEGSVSTLKIQRTERGDSAVYLCASSVSRGETQYFGPGTRLLVL.